The present entry profiles one TCR beta chain with its context. The donors, healthy Caucasians from Russia, were aged roughly 6 to 90. Isolated per sample were at least 6 million PBMCs. Per sample, extraction of total RNA gave at least 5.5 micrograms in every case. A J-beta primer mix and a sample-barcoded 5' primer were used in a second PCR of roughly 6 to 11 cycles. TCRdb redid the calling of the 5' RACE reads with MiXCR, one entry per CDR3 protein. The profile covers 1.5 million or so distinct CDR3 sequences, with less than 45% appearing a single time and 4% taken by the ten largest. The data derive from a study of blood T cells in healthy people across ages. About the research overall: Using template switching, researchers captured about one barcoded beta molecule for each two T cells.

The CDR3 is 16 residues long. Trimming took 1 base from V and 0 from J, leaving 12 bases between them. The germline V gene has CDR1 MGHRA and CDR2 YSYEKL. V gene TRBV4-1 combines with J gene TRBJ1-2; the D gene is possibly TRBD1 (5 bases). The sequenced material came from blood. This clonotype originated in a woman aged 18-30 years in good health. The CDR3 DNA reads TGCGCCAGCAGCCAAGCAAGACAGAAAACTAACTATGGCTACACCTTC. This sequence encodes CASSQARQKTNYGYTF.